The 18 T cell receptor beta chains below all came from one sample that was sequenced in a study of blood T cell repertoires in COVID-19. Profiled with immunoSEQ multiplex PCR; TCRdb holds only in-frame clones, not every one. The data hold 350,000 to 450,000 clones, with roughly 85% observed a single time. The sequencing input was peripheral blood. Source of these receptors: a woman between 18 and 30 years old with acute or convalescent COVID-19.

The chain joins TRBV30 to TRBJ2-3; a possible D gene is TRBD2 (5 bases). The germline V gene encodes CDR1 GTSNPN and CDR2 SVGIG (reference sequence). CDR3 length: 13 amino acids. V gave up 1 base and J gave up 7 bases, with 12 bases separating them. CDR3 bases: TGTGCCTGGAGTGGCGCCACGGGGAATACGCAGTATTTT. Protein sequence: CAWSGATGNTQYF. The full variable domain, with the rest looked up from reference TRBV30 and TRBJ2-3, is SQTIHQWPATLVQPVGSPLSLECTVEGTSNPNLYWYRQAAGRGLQLLFYSVGIGQISSEVPQNLSASRPQDRQFILSSKKLLLSDSGFYLCAWSGATGNTQYFGPGTRLTVL.

V is TRBV19 and J is TRBJ2-1; 9 bases line up with TRBD2. Losses at the gene ends were 3 bases for V and 8 bases for J; bases not matched to a gene: 5. Germline V gene sequence: CDR1 LNHDA, CDR2 SQIVND (reference sequence). This CDR3 has 14 amino acids. CDR3: CASSMTSGGDEQFF. The CDR3 region has the DNA TGTGCCAGTAGTATGACTAGCGGAGGGGATGAGCAGTTCTTC.

The V and J genes are TRBV3-1 (or the pseudogene TRBV3-2) and TRBJ1-1; 7 nucleotides align to TRBD1. V shed 4 bases, J shed 1 base, and the junction held 0 bases outside the gene matches. Germline CDR1 reads LGHDT; CDR2 reads YNNKEL (reference sequence). This CDR3 has 13 amino acids. The CDR3 DNA is TGTGCCAGCAGCCGACAGGGGAACACTGAAGCTTTCTTT. The encoded protein is CASSRQGNTEAFF.

This chain connects TRBV15 to TRBJ1-6, with D tentatively TRBD1 (6 bases). Germline CDR1 is LNHNV and CDR2 is YYDKDF (reference sequence). V gave up 5 bases and J gave up 6 bases, with 14 bases separating them. The CDR3 is 15 residues long. CDR3 nucleotide sequence: TGTGCCACCAGCGGTTCGGGACACAGTAATTCACCCCTCCACTTT. The encoded protein is CATSGSGHSNSPLHF.

The rearrangement joins TRBV12-3 or TRBV12-4 to TRBJ1-5; D not certain. The CDR3 loop spans 13 amino acids. Trimming removed 7 bases from V and 0 bases from J, with 7 bases in between. DNA for the CDR3: TGTGCCAGCACTGACACTAGCAATCAGCCCCAGCATTTT. Translation gives CASTDTSNQPQHF.

This clone was counted only a few times. CDR3 amino acids: CASSFSRGTDTQYF. CDR3 in DNA: TGTGCCAGCAGTTTCTCGCGGGGCACAGATACGCAGTATTTT. V gene TRBV27 combines with J gene TRBJ2-3, with D maybe TRBD2 (5 bases). The CDR3 has 14 residues. The V gene lost 3 bases and the J gene lost 1 base, with 8 bases spanning the gap. From germline, CDR1 is MNHEY and CDR2 SMNVEV (reference sequence).

V gene TRBV2 combines with J gene TRBJ1-2; 7 bases match TRBD1. This CDR3 comprises 13 residues. The germline V gene has CDR1 SNHLY and CDR2 FYNNEI. The V segment lost 6 bases and the J segment 6 bases; nucleotides outside the gene matches: 7. In DNA form, the CDR3 reads TGTGCCAGCAGCGTTAGGGGGCTGGATGGCTACACCTTC. It translates to CASSVRGLDGYTF.

The V and J genes are TRBV2 and TRBJ2-5, with TRBD1 matching over 7 bases. The CDR3 consists of 13 residues. In germline, CDR1 is SNHLY, CDR2 FYNNEI. J gave up 1 base and V 7 bases, and 3 bases lay outside the gene matches. Here the CDR3 DNA reads TGTGCCAGCAACGGGGACAGCCAAGAGACCCAGTACTTC. This encodes CASNGDSQETQYF.

The chain combines TRBV19 with TRBJ2-5; no clear D. V lost 5 bases, J lost 2 bases, and 15 bases lay in between. This CDR3 comprises 15 residues. Germline CDR1 LNHDA, CDR2 SQIVND (reference sequence). The CDR3 loop reads CASSFPFAGQETQYF. In nucleotides, the CDR3 is TGTGCCAGTAGTTTCCCTTTTGCAGGACAAGAGACCCAGTACTTC.

The J gene is TRBJ1-1, the V gene TRBV3-1 (or the pseudogene TRBV3-2), with 10 bases that match TRBD1. With V trimmed by 4 bases and J by 8 bases, 4 bases remained unmatched. The CDR3 consists of 13 residues. CDR1 and CDR2 (germline): LGHDT, YNNKEL (reference sequence). CDR3 loop: CASSPGTGEEAFF. The CDR3 DNA reads TGTGCCAGCAGCCCCGGGACAGGGGAGGAAGCTTTCTTT.

This clone was counted between two and nine times. The genes are TRBV12-5 and TRBJ2-1, with a tentative D call TRBD2 (5 bases). The germline V gene encodes CDR1 LGHNT and CDR2 FRNRAP. Trimming stripped 5 bases from V and 7 bases from J, with 21 bases between. CDR3 length: 16 residues. The CDR3 loop is CASGPFSGIVGNEQFF. DNA for the CDR3: TGTGCTAGTGGTCCATTCTCGGGGATTGTAGGGAATGAGCAGTTCTTC.

This rearrangement joins TRBV5-6 to TRBJ1-1; unclear D gene. The CDR3 totals 12 residues. Germline lookup yields CDR1 SGHDT and CDR2 YYEEEE. The V and J ends lost 3 bases and 11 bases respectively, with 14 bases between them. The CDR3 reads CASSSKKAGAFF. The CDR3, as DNA: TGTGCCAGCAGCTCTAAGAAGGCAGGCGCTTTCTTT.

The chain combines TRBV19 with TRBJ1-5; D might be TRBD1 (6 bases). The CDR3 extends over 16 amino acids. V was trimmed by 7 bases and J by 3 bases, leaving 19 bases between them. Germline V gene lookup returns CDR1 LNHDA and CDR2 SQIVND (reference sequence). CDR3 DNA: TGTGCCAGTACCTGGGGGCGAGGAAGGGTCAATCAGCCCCAGCATTTT. It translates to CASTWGRGRVNQPQHF.

The DNA for the CDR3 is TGCGCCAGCAGCTTGAGTACTAGCAGGAACACCGGGGAGCTGTTTTTT. Translated: CASSLSTSRNTGELFF. The rearrangement joins TRBV5-1 to TRBJ2-2; possibly TRBD2 for D (6 bases). The CDR3 loop spans 16 amino acids. V was pared by 1 base and J by 1 base, with 11 bases between. Germline assignment: CDR1 SGHRS and CDR2 YFSETQ.

The rearrangement uses TRBV15 and TRBJ2-3, with 8 positions matching TRBD2. This CDR3 contains 13 residues. The germline gives CDR1 LNHNV, CDR2 YYDKDF (reference sequence). With V trimmed by 5 bases and J by 14 bases, 12 bases remained unmatched. The CDR3 coding sequence is TGTGCCACCAGCTCCCGAAGGACTAGCATTGCGTATTTT. Translation: CATSSRRTSIAYF.

This chain uses TRBV28 with TRBJ1-1; the D is unclear. Trimming stripped 7 bases from V and 5 bases from J, with 20 bases between. Per germline, CDR1 MDHEN and CDR2 SYDVKM. The CDR3 has 15 residues. The CDR3 region has the DNA TGTGCCAGCACCTCTGTTGAGTTTGTTAGAACTGAAGCTTTCTTT. Amino acids: CASTSVEFVRTEAFF. Supplemented by reference TRBV28 and TRBJ1-1, the full variable domain reads DVKVTQSSRYLVKRTGEKVFLECVQDMDHENMFWYRQDPGLGLRLIYFSYDVKMKEKGDIPEGYSVSREKKERFSLILESASTNQTSMYLCASTSVEFVRTEAFFGQGTRLTVV.

This clone is a singleton in its sample. V is TRBV7-6 and J is TRBJ2-7; TRBD1 is a possible D gene (5 bases). Per the germline V gene, CDR1 is SGHVS and CDR2 is FNYEAQ. The CDR3 runs 16 residues. Trimming removed 2 bases at V and 0 bases at J, with 14 bases between. The CDR3 here is CASSLNPQVSSYEQYF. DNA of the CDR3: TGTGCCAGCAGCTTAAACCCACAGGTTTCCTCCTACGAGCAGTACTTC.

V gene TRBV10-2 combines with J gene TRBJ2-5, with TRBD2 as a possible D gene (7 bases). This CDR3 is 14 amino acids long. Trimming cost V 6 bases and J 4 bases, with 15 bases left between them. Germline CDR1 is WSHSY and CDR2 is SAAADI. CDR3 nucleotides: TGCGCCAGCAGGGAAGGGGGGGGAAGAGAGACCCAGTACTTC. Residues: CASREGGGRETQYF.